This T cell receptor (beta chain) appears in the sequencing data of a study of OX40 agonist ivuxolimab in advanced cancers. With 2 bases removed from V and 6 bases from J, the gap between germline ends came to 14 bases. This CDR3 spans 14 amino acids. CDR1 and CDR2 (germline): SGHTA, FQGNSA. Assay: immunoSEQ multiplex PCR; the TCRdb copy retains only in-frame clones and omits some. The sample contains approximately 83,000 clones, around 85% of which appear only once. Study-level points and caveats: Still undetermined is the antigen specificity of the expanded peripheral T cells.

On this clone: Antigen unknown.

The sample was CD4+ or CD8+ T cells sorted from blood, taken in a trial of the OX40 agonist ivuxolimab. The chain employs TRBV7-2 and TRBJ2-7, with a tentative D call TRBD2 (6 bases). This receptor was taken from an adult with an advanced solid tumor such as melanoma, head and neck, liver or kidney cancer. CDR3 in DNA: TGTGCCAGCAGCTTAACTACTAGCCTCGGCGAGCAGTACTTC. This translates into CASSLTTSLGEQYF. The whole variable domain, remainder taken from reference TRBV7-2 and TRBJ2-7, is GAGVSQSPSNKVTEKGKDVELRCDPISGHTALYWYRQSLGQGLEFLIYFQGNSAPDKSGLPSDRFSAERTGGSVSTLTIQRTQQEDSAVYLCASSLTTSLGEQYFGPGTRLTVT.